This TCR beta chain was captured in a study of long-term antiretroviral therapy in people with HIV. The overall study: First collections came about a decade before the 2015 immediate-ART recommendation.

Overall study results and limits: Repertoire composition at all time points was dominated by clones that had expanded before ART. With ART, diversity went up but was still lower than in transplant donor controls.

Researchers ran immunoSEQ v3.0 at survey level. Method: immunoSEQ multiplex PCR; TCRdb's copy keeps in-frame clones and lacks some. The data hold 34,000 or so clones, with about four fifths observed a single time. The CDR3 sequence is 15 residues long. The V end lost 8 bases, the J end lost 2 bases, and 13 bases lay between the germline ends. CDR1 MDHEN and CDR2 SYDVKM come from the germline V gene. The samples comprised roughly 0.9-11 million cryopreserved PBMC ahead of DNA extraction. As concerns this clone: No antigen is known for it.

This receptor was taken from a young man with HIV. V gene TRBV28 combines with J gene TRBJ2-6; D may match TRBD1 or TRBD2 (5 bases each). Here the sequenced sample was unsorted PBMCs, taken 0.6 years after starting antiretroviral therapy. The CDR3 here is CASRRDPAGANVLTF. DNA for the CDR3: TGTGCCAGCCGACGGGACCCCGCTGGGGCCAACGTCCTGACTTTC.